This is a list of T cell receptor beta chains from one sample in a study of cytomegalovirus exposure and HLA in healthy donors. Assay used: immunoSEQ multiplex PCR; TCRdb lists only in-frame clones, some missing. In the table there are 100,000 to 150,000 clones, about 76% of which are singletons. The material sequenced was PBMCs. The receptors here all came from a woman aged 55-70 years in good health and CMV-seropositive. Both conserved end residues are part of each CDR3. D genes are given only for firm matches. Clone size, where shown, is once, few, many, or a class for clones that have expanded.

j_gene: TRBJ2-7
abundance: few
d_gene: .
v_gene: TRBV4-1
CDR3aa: CASSQVTATYEQYF
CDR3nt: TGCGCCAGCAGCCAAGTGACAGCAACCTACGAGCAGTACTTC

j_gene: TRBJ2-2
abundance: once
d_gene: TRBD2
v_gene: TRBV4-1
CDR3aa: CASSQETSGMTRGELFF
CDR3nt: TGCGCCAGCAGCCAAGAGACTAGCGGGATGACGAGGGGGGAGCTGTTTTTT

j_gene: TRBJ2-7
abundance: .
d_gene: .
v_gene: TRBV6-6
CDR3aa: CASSYDITGGWHEQYF
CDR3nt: TGTGCCAGCAGTTACGATATCACCGGGGGTTGGCACGAGCAGTACTTC

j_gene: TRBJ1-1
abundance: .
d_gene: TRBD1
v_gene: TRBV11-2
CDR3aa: CASSANRGKNTEAFF
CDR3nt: TGTGCCAGCAGCGCAAACAGGGGGAAGAACACTGAAGCTTTCTTT

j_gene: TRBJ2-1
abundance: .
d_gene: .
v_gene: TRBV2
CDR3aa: CASSEGIARQFF
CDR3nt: TGTGCCAGCAGTGAAGGAATAGCACGGCAGTTCTTC

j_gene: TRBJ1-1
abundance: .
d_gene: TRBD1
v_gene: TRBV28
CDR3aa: CASSPEGQGVLLNTEAFF
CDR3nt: TGTGCCAGCAGTCCAGAGGGACAGGGAGTTCTCCTGAACACTGAAGCTTTCTTT

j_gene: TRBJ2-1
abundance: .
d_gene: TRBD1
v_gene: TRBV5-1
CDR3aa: CASSLVGDRIYNEQFF
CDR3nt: TGCGCCAGCAGCTTGGTCGGGGACAGGATTTACAATGAGCAGTTCTTC

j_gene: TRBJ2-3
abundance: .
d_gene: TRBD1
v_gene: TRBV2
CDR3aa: CASSKQGSDTQYF
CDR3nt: TGTGCCAGCAGTAAACAGGGGTCAGATACGCAGTATTTT

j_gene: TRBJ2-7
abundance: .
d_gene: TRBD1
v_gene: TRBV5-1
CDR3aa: CASSSDGTAYEQYF
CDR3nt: TGCGCCAGCAGCTCGGACGGGACAGCCTACGAGCAGTACTTC

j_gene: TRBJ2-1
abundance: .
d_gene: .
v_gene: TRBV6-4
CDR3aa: CASSEVSPRDWYNEQFF
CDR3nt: TGTGCCAGCAGTGAAGTCTCCCCCAGGGATTGGTACAATGAGCAGTTCTTC

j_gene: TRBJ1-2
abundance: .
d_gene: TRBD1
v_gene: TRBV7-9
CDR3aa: CASGTGGNYGYTF
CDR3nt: TGTGCCAGCGGGACAGGGGGGAACTATGGCTACACCTTC

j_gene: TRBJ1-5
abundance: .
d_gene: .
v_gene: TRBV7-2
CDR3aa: CASSLVKSHNQPQHF
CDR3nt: TGTGCCAGCAGCTTAGTGAAGAGCCACAATCAGCCCCAGCATTTT

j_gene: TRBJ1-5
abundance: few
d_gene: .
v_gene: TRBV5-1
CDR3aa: CASSLSPGNQPQHF
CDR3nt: TGCGCCAGCAGCTTGTCTCCAGGAAATCAGCCCCAGCATTTT

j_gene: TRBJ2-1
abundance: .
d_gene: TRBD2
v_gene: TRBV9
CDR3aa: CASSGTSGGVDEQFF
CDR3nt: TGTGCCAGCAGCGGGACTAGCGGGGGGGTAGATGAGCAGTTCTTC

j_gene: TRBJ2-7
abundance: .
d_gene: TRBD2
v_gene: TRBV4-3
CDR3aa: CASSQEVASGGFYEQYF
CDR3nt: TGCGCCAGCAGCCAAGAAGTGGCTAGCGGGGGATTCTACGAGCAGTACTTC

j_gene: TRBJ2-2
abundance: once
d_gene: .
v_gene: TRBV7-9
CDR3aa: CASRAPGSGELFF
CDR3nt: TGTGCCAGCAGGGCCCCTGGCTCCGGGGAGCTGTTTTTT

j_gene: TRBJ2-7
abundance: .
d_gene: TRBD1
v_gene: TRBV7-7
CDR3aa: CASSLDRASEQYF
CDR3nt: TGTGCCAGCAGCTTGGACAGGGCGTCCGAGCAGTACTTC

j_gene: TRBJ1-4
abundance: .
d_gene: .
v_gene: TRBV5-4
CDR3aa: CASSNPGLEKLFF
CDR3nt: TGTGCCAGCAGTAACCCAGGGTTGGAAAAACTGTTTTTT

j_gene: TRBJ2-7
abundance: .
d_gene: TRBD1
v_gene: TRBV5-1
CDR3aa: CASSSTGTGAYEQYF
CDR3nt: TGCGCCAGCAGCTCTACCGGGACAGGGGCCTACGAGCAGTACTTC

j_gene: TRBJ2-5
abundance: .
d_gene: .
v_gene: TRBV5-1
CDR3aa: CASSLVSFQETQYF
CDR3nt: TGCGCCAGCAGCTTGGTGTCATTCCAAGAGACCCAGTACTTC

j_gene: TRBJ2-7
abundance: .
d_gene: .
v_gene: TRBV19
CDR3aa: CASSGLAGYSEQYF
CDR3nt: TGTGCCAGTAGTGGTTTAGCAGGGTACTCCGAGCAGTACTTC

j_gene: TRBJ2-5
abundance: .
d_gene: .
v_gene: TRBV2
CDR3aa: CASRGQIQETQYF
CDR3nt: TGTGCCAGCAGGGGACAAATCCAAGAGACCCAGTACTTC

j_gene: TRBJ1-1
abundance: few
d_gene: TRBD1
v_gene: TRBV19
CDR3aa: CASSDRANTEAFF
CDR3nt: TGTGCCAGTAGTGACAGGGCGAACACTGAAGCTTTCTTT

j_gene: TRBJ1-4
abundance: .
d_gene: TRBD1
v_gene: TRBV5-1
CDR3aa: CASSLRGQGDSEKLFF
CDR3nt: TGCGCCAGCAGCCTTCGCGGACAGGGCGATAGTGAAAAACTGTTTTTT

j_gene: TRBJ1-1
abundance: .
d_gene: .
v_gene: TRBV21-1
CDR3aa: CASTPLTPNTEAFF
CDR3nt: TGTGCCAGCACCCCCCTGACACCCAACACTGAAGCTTTCTTT

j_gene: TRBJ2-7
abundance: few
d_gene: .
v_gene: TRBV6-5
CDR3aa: CASSYKPGHPYEQYF
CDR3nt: TGTGCCAGCAGTTACAAGCCGGGACACCCCTACGAGCAGTACTTC

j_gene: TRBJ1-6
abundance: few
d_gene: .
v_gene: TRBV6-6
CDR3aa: CASSYPPGVYNSPLHF
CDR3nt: TGTGCCAGCAGTTACCCGCCAGGGGTTTATAATTCACCCCTCCACTTT

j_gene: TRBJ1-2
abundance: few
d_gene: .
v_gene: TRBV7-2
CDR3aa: CASSLGAETNYGYTF
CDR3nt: TGTGCCAGCAGCTTAGGGGCAGAGACTAACTATGGCTACACCTTC

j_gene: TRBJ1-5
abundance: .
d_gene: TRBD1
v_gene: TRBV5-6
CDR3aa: CASSLWDRGNQPQHF
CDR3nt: TGTGCCAGCAGCTTATGGGACAGGGGGAATCAGCCCCAGCATTTT

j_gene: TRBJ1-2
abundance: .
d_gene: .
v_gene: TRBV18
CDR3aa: CASSPSTENYGYTF
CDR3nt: TGTGCCAGCTCACCCTCGACAGAGAACTATGGCTACACCTTC

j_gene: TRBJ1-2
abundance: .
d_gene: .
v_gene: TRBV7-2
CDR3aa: CASSPRGYGYTF
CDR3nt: TGTGCCAGCAGCCCCAGGGGTTATGGCTACACCTTC